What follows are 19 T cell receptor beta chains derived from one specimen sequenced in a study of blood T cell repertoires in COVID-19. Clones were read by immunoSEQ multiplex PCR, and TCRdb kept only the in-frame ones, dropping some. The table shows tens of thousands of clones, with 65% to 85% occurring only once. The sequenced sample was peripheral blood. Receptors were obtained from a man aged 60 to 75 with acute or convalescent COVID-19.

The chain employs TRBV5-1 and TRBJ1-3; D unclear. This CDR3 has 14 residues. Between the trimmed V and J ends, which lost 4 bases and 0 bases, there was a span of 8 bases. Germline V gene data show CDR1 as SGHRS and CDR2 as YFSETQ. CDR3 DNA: TGCGCCAGCAGCACCGACAACTCTGGAAACACCATATATTTT. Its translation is CASSTDNSGNTIYF.

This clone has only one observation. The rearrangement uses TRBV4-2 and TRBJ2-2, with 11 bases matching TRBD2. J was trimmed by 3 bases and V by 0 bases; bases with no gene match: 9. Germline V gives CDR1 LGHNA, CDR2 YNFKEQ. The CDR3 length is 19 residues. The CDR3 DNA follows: TGTGCCAGCAGCCAAGATCGGTATCTAGCGGGGGGTGACACCGGGGAGCTGTTTTTT. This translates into CASSQDRYLAGGDTGELFF.

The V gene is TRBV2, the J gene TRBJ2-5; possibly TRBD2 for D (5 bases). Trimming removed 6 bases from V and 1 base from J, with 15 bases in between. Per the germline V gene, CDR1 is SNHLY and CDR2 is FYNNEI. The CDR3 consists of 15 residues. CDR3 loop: CASRREVATQETQYF. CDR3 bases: TGTGCCAGCAGACGTGAGGTAGCGACCCAAGAGACCCAGTACTTC.

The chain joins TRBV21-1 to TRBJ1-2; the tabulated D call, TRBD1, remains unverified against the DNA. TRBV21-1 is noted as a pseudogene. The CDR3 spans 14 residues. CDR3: CASSIVTGGPSYTF. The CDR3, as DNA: TGTGCCAGCAGCATCGTGACAGGGGGTCCGAGCTACACCTTC.

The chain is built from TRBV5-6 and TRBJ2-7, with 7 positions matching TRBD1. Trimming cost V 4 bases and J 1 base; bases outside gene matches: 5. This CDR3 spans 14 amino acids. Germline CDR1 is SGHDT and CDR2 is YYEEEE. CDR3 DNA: TGTGCCAGCAGCACACAGGGGTGGTCCTACGAGCAGTACTTC. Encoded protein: CASSTQGWSYEQYF.

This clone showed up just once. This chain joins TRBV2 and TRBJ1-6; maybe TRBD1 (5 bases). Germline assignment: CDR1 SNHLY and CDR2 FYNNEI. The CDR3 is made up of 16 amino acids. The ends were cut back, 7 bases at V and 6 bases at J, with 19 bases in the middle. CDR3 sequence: CASTVLGGMGNSPLHF. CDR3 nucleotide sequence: TGTGCCAGCACCGTTTTGGGGGGGATGGGTAATTCACCCCTCCACTTT.

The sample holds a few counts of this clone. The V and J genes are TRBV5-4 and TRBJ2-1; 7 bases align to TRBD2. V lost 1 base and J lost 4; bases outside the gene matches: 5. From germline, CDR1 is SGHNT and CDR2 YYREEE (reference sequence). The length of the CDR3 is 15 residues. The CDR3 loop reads CASSLRGLIYNEQFF. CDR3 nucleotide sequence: TGTGCCAGCAGCTTGAGGGGACTAATTTACAATGAGCAGTTCTTC.

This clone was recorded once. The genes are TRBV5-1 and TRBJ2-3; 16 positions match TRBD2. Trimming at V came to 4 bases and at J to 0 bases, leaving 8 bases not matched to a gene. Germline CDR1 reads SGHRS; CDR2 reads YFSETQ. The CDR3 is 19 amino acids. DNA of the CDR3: TGCGCCAGCAGCCCGGGACTAGCGGGGGGGCCGGCGAGCACAGATACGCAGTATTTT. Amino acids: CASSPGLAGGPASTDTQYF. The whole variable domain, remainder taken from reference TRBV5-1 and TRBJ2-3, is KAGVTQTPRYLIKTRGQQVTLSCSPISGHRSVSWYQQTPGQGLQFLFEYFSETQRNKGNFPGRFSGRQFSNSRSEMNVSTLELGDSALYLCASSPGLAGGPASTDTQYFGPGTRLTVL.

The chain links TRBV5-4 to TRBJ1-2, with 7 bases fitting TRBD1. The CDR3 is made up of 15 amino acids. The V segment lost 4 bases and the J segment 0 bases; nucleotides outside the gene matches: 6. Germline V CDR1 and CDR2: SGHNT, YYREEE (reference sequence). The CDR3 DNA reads TGTGCCAGCAGCCCTCGCGGACAGGCTAACTATGGCTACACCTTC. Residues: CASSPRGQANYGYTF.

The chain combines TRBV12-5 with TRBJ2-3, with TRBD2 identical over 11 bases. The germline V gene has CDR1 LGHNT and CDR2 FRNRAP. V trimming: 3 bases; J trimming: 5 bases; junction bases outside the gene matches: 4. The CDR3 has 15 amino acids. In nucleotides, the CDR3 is TGTGCTAGTGGTTTTAGCGGGGGGGCCGAAGATACGCAGTATTTT. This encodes CASGFSGGAEDTQYF.

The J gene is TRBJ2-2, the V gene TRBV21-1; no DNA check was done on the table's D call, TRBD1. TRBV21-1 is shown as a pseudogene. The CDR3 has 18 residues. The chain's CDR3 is CASSKAGAGQTNTGELFF. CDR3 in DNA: TGTGCCAGCAGCAAGGCAGGGGCAGGGCAGACGAACACCGGGGAGCTGTTTTTT.

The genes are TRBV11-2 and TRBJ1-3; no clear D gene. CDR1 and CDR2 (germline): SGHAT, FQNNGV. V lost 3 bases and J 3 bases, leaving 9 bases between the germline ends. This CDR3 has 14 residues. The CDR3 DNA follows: TGTGCCAGCAGCTTGGAGGGCTTTGGAAACACCATATATTTT. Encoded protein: CASSLEGFGNTIYF.

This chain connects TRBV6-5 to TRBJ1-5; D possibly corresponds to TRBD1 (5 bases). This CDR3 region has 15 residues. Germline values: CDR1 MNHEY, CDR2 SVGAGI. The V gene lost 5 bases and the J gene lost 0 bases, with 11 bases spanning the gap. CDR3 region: CASSRQPDSNQPQHF. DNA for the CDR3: TGTGCCAGCAGTCGACAGCCCGATAGCAATCAGCCCCAGCATTTT.

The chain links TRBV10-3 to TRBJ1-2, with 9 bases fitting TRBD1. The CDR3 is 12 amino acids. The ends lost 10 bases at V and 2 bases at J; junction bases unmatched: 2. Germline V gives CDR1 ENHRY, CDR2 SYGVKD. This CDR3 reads CATGQGNYGYTF. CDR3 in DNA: TGTGCCACCGGACAGGGGAACTATGGCTACACCTTC.

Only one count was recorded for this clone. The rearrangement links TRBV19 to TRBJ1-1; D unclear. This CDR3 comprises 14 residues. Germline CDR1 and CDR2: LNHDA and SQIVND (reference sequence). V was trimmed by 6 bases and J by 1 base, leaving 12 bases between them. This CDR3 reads CASSSLGKNTEAFF. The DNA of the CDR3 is TGTGCCAGTAGCTCCCTGGGCAAGAACACTGAAGCTTTCTTT.

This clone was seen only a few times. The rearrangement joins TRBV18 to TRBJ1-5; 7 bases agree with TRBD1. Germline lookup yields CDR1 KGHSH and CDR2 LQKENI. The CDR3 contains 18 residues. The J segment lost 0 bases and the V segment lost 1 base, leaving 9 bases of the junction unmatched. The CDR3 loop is CASSPRGGASGSNQPQHF. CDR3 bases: TGTGCCAGCTCACCACGAGGGGGCGCATCGGGTAGCAATCAGCCCCAGCATTTT. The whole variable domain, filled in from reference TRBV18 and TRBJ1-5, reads NAGVMQNPRHLVRRRGQEARLRCSPMKGHSHVYWYRQLPEEGLKFMVYLQKENIIDESGMPKERFSAEFPKEGPSILRIQQVVRGDSAAYFCASSPRGGASGSNQPQHFGDGTRLSIL.

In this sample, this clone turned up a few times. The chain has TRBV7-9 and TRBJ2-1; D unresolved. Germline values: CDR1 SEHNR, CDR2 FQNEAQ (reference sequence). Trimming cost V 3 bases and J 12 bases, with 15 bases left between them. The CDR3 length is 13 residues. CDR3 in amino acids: CASSFTELLAQFF. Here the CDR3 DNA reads TGTGCCAGCAGCTTCACAGAGCTATTGGCGCAGTTCTTC.

In nucleotides, the CDR3 is TGTGCCAGCAGTCCCAGTGGCGGTCAGCCCCAGCATTTT. It is translated as CASSPSGGQPQHF. The chain employs TRBV6-6 and TRBJ1-5; D is ambiguous. Trimming cost V 5 bases and J 6 bases, with 11 bases left between them. Germline V CDR1 and CDR2: MNHNY, SVGAGI (reference sequence). There are 13 residues in the CDR3.

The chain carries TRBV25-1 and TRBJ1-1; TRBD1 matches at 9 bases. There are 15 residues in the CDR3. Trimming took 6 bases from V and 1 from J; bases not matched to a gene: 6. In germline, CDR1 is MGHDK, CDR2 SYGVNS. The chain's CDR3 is CASRDRGRWNTEAFF. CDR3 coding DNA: TGTGCCAGCAGGGACAGGGGAAGGTGGAACACTGAAGCTTTCTTT.